The 9 T cell receptor beta chains presented below share a single source sample, sequenced in a study of T cells after yellow fever vaccination. TCRdb re-analysed the 5' RACE reads in MiXCR, keeping a single row per CDR3 protein. The table lists 300,000 to 400,000 distinct CDR3 sequences, approximately 12% of them singletons. Sequenced material: CD4+ T cells sorted from PBMCs, taken 15 days after the yellow fever booster vaccination. Every receptor here comes from a man between 18 and 35 years old who received the YFV17D yellow fever vaccine.

This chain uses TRBV28 with TRBJ2-7; D call uncertain. Germline values: CDR1 MDHEN, CDR2 SYDVKM. The CDR3 length is 12 residues. Trimming removed 7 bases from V and 7 bases from J, with 14 bases in between. The CDR3 spells CASNRIGREQYV. DNA for the CDR3: TGTGCCAGCAACCGTATAGGCAGGGAGCAGTACGTC.

This clonotype has just a few counts. The gene calls are TRBV5-1 and TRBJ1-3; D is possibly TRBD1 (5 bases). The CDR3 is 13 residues long. Germline CDR1 and CDR2: SGHRS and YFSETQ. Trimming pared 5 bases from V and 4 bases from J, leaving 10 bases between. CDR3 bases: TGCGCCAGCAGAGAGGGGCAAGGAAACACCATATATTTT. Protein: CASREGQGNTIYF.

This rearrangement joins TRBV20-1 to TRBJ2-7, with 8 bases that match TRBD1. The CDR3 length is 14 residues. The V gene's germline CDR1 is DFQATT and CDR2 SNEGSKA (reference sequence). With 0 bases clipped from V and 8 bases from J, the junction kept 9 bases outside the gene matches. CDR3 amino acids: CSARDGNRGYKQYF. DNA of the CDR3: TGCAGTGCTAGAGACGGGAACAGGGGGTACAAGCAGTACTTC.

Turning to this clonotype: One junction end does not reproduce the germline sequence, and a read error may be involved. V gene TRBV6-1 combines with J gene TRBJ1-6; D is unclear. This CDR3 has 11 amino acids. Germline lookup yields CDR1 MNHNS and CDR2 SASEGT. Here the CDR3 DNA reads TGTGCCAGCAATGAAAATTCACCCCTCCACTTT. Translation: CASNENSPLHF.

This clonotype has a handful of counts. CDR3 in amino acids: CASSLEGARRTSGELFF. In nucleotides, the CDR3 is TGTGCCAGCAGCCTCGAGGGGGCCAGACGAACATCCGGGGAGCTGTTTTTT. The chain is built from TRBV6-2 or TRBV6-3 and TRBJ2-2, with 7 positions matching TRBD1. The V and J ends lost 6 bases and 6 bases, in that order; junction bases with no gene match: 16. Germline V lookup: CDR1 MNHEY, CDR2 SVGEGT. The CDR3 has 17 amino acids.

V is TRBV7-9 and J is TRBJ2-7, with TRBD1 matching over 9 bases. Germline V gene lookup returns CDR1 SEHNR and CDR2 FQNEAQ (reference sequence). The V and J ends lost 5 bases and 6 bases, in that order; junction bases with no gene match: 8. The CDR3 is 14 amino acids. CDR3 DNA sequence: TGTGCCAGCAGCGCCTGGGACAGGGCGTCCGAGCAGTACGTC. This sequence encodes CASSAWDRASEQYV.

This clonotype was detected many times. CDR3 region: CASRTSGGTDTQYF. CDR3 DNA: TGTGCCAGCAGGACTAGCGGGGGCACAGATACGCAGTATTTT. V usage is TRBV6-5 and J usage is TRBJ2-3, with 11 bases lining up with TRBD2. V trimming: 6 bases; J trimming: 1 base; junction bases outside the gene matches: 0. Germline V CDR1 and CDR2: MNHEY, SVGAGI. The CDR3 totals 14 residues.

There are many counts of this clonotype. The rearrangement uses TRBV9 and TRBJ2-5; 7 bases are shared with TRBD1. The germline gives CDR1 SGDLS, CDR2 YYNGEE. V gave up 0 bases and J gave up 4 bases; unmatched junction bases: 0. CDR3 length: 13 residues. The CDR3 DNA reads TGTGCCAGCAGCGTAGACAGGGGAGAGACCCAGTACTTC. Its translation is CASSVDRGETQYF.

This clonotype was seen at least ten times. The chain is built from TRBV12-3 or TRBV12-4 and TRBJ2-5; possibly TRBD2 for D (6 bases). The CDR3 length is 13 residues. Trimming left V 7 bases short and J 1 base short, with 10 bases between. CDR3 protein: CASTLSGQETQYF. DNA of the CDR3: TGTGCCAGCACCCTTAGCGGCCAAGAGACCCAGTACTTC.